This T cell receptor (beta chain) was captured by sequencing in a study of T cell responses to AZD1222 COVID-19 vaccine (dated by TCRdb to 2020 to 2022). A note on the overall study: A total of 233 trial participants underwent TCR sequencing, of whom about 200 had received two doses of AZD1222 and 26 had received two doses of the MenACWY control vaccine. Trial participants were enrolled into age subgroups of 18-55, 56-69 and 70-plus years, which contained around 150, 28 and 57 TCR-sequenced participants, respectively.

This clone was counted a single time. The target of this receptor is not known. It has no much larger one-base neighbor in the sample; base qualities were not kept. The sample's time point, from its label and the paper: about 28 days (+/-7) after the second vaccine dose. AZD1222 recipients whose second dose came at about 4 weeks and those whose second dose came at about 12 weeks were combined into one group, since spike-specific TCR depth and breadth did not differ between the two schedules. Vaccinee samples came from UK trials COV001 and COV002, including a single-blind randomized controlled phase 2/3 trial of AZD1222 (ChAdOx1 nCoV-19) in healthy adults. For TCRbeta chain sequencing, PBMC samples from trial participants were taken at day 0 and at day 28 after the second dose. The CDR3 regions of human TCRbeta chains were analyzed by immunosequencing. For the original study's pipeline: TCRs in the repertoires were compared against a reference library of SARS-CoV-2-specific TCRs that had been generated with the MIRA antigen-specificity platform. Breadth meant the fraction of unique TCRs that were SARS-CoV-2-associated, whereas depth meant the fraction of total T cells that were SARS-CoV-2-associated. Using the MIRA data, each spike-specific TCR was assigned both to the spike region to which the TCR was reactive and to a CD4 or CD8 class. Log10-transformed breadth and depth values were compared by one-way ANOVA with Sidak's multiple comparisons tests. TCRdb provides this immuneACCESS table in a form limited to in-frame rearrangements. Some clones are lacking; in checked studies, under half of them reflect an unresolved V gene, and why the rest are absent is not known. V and J calls and clone size come straight from that table; D and trimming were deduced from the DNA. Within this sample are 100,000 to 150,000 clones, with roughly 86% of them counted one time only. Less than 3.5% of the sample belongs to the ten largest clones.

Broader findings and caveats from the paper: Participants were mostly white British, with more females than males. The authors suggested clonal diversity may have been underestimated. Only five or six AZD1222 recipients were SARS-CoV-2 seropositive at baseline, limiting conclusions about previously exposed vaccinees. CD4 TCRs associated with the vaccine covered the entire spike protein, and the dominant responses were in regions 160-218 and 743-854. The 56-69-year group was small, and its depth increase did not reach significance, likely because of low power. Reportedly, almost half of the unique spike-specific TCRs recognized epitopes lying outside the regions that are mutated in the B.1.351 and B.1.1.7 variants. Because no samples from the day 14 peak response were available, repertoires could be characterized only after the peak T cell response. Spike-specific TCR breadth and depth rose significantly after two AZD1222 doses compared with day 0 and with MenACWY recipients.

Counted from cysteine to phenylalanine, this CDR3 has 15 amino acids. Only the CDR3 portion is preserved as DNA: 45 bases, with reading frame beginning at the first base. V loses 0 bases at its end and J loses 2 bases; junction bases beyond the gene matches: 5. Via the germline V gene (reference sequence), CDR1 is SGHNT and CDR2 YYREEE. This receptor was identified in an adult who received the AZD1222 COVID-19 vaccine. Recombination connected TRBV5-4 to TRBJ2-7, with TRBD2 identical over 7 junction bases. The sequencing here drew on peripheral blood, taken 28 days after the second AZD1222 dose. The CDR3 here reads CASSLGGDYAYEQYF. The nucleotide sequence reads TGTGCCAGCAGCTTGGGTGGGGACTATGCCTACGAGCAGTACTTC.